What follows are 21 T cell receptor beta chains derived from one specimen sequenced in a study of neoadjuvant anti-PD-1 for oral cavity cancer. Sequencing used immunoSEQ multiplex PCR; TCRdb keeps in-frame clones, though not all of them. This repertoire shows around 81,000 clones, less than 85% found once; its top ten account for around 3.1%. Sequenced material: PBMCs, taken before nivolumab (anti-PD-1) treatment. Every receptor here comes from a person between 35 and 79 years old with oral cavity squamous cell carcinoma.

The chain is built from TRBV19 and TRBJ2-1, with 7 positions matching TRBD2. The V gene's germline CDR1 is LNHDA and CDR2 SQIVND (reference sequence). This CDR3 contains 16 residues. V was clipped by 5 bases and J by 6 bases; unmatched bases: 13. The CDR3 DNA sequence: TGTGCCAGTAGTCCCCCCTTGGCCTGGGGGGGCAATGAGCAGTTCTTC. It is translated as CASSPPLAWGGNEQFF.

In this sample, this clone turned up once. The chain joins TRBV4-1 to TRBJ1-4; tentatively, D is TRBD1 (5 bases). This CDR3 has 16 amino acids. Trimming took off 0 bases at V and 1 base at J, with 9 bases between the two ends. CDR1 and CDR2 from the germline V gene are MGHRA and YSYEKL. The CDR3 loop reads CASSQDRRGTNEKLFF. The CDR3 DNA is TGCGCCAGCAGCCAAGATCGTAGGGGAACTAATGAAAAACTGTTTTTT.

This clone appeared a few times. The CDR3 bases are TGTGCCAGCAGCCCAGACAGGGCCAGATCACCCCTCCACTTT. Its protein product is CASSPDRARSPLHF. The chain has TRBV6-6 and TRBJ1-6, with 7 bases matching TRBD1. Looked up from germline, CDR1 is MNHNY and CDR2 is SVGAGI (reference sequence). Trimming removed 6 bases from V and 10 bases from J; junction bases left unmatched: 9. CDR3 length equals 14 residues.

V is TRBV7-2 and J is TRBJ2-3, with TRBD2 identical over 9 bases. V was pared by 5 bases and J by 4 bases, with 10 bases of the junction left unmatched. This CDR3 has 16 residues. The germline gives CDR1 SGHTA, CDR2 FQGNSA. The CDR3 spells CASSLGLARSADTQYF. CDR3 bases: TGTGCCAGCAGCCTAGGACTAGCGCGGTCGGCAGATACGCAGTATTTT.

V is TRBV2 and J is TRBJ2-6; unclear D gene. The CDR3 totals 15 residues. In germline, CDR1 is SNHLY, CDR2 FYNNEI. Trimming removed 1 base from V and 0 bases from J, with 4 bases in between. CDR3: CASSEDISGANVLTF. The CDR3 DNA is TGTGCCAGCAGTGAAGACATCTCTGGGGCCAACGTCCTGACTTTC.

The chain couples TRBV5-6 to TRBJ1-1; TRBD1 might be the D (5 bases). This CDR3 region has 14 residues. Germline lookup yields CDR1 SGHDT and CDR2 YYEEEE. V shed 0 bases and J shed 10 bases, with 16 bases lying between them. This CDR3 is CASSLDHGGRAAFF. The CDR3 bases are TGTGCCAGCAGCTTGGATCACGGAGGCAGGGCAGCTTTCTTT.

This clone was counted a few times. The chain employs TRBV28 and TRBJ2-1, with TRBD2 matching over 7 bases. Germline-derived CDR1 and CDR2 are MDHEN and SYDVKM. V was clipped by 8 bases and J by 7 bases; unmatched bases: 8. The CDR3 is made up of 13 amino acids. CDR3 nucleotide sequence: TGTGCCAGCGGCGCGGGAGATAGAAATGAGCAGTTCTTC. Protein sequence: CASGAGDRNEQFF.

Concerning this clone itself: The conserved phenylalanine or tryptophan is not found at the CDR3 terminus, so this likely reflects a read error. The DNA is omitted, as the CDR3 cannot be located on it reliably, and the CDR3 follows TCRdb's listing. The chain links TRBV10-3 to TRBJ2-7; TRBD1 was called by the table and not checked on the DNA. The CDR3 length is 8 residues, termini included. Per germline, CDR1 ENHRY and CDR2 SYGVKD. CDR3: CAINPGAD.

The chain carries TRBV28 and TRBJ1-2; tentatively, D is TRBD1 (5 bases). Germline CDR1 MDHEN, CDR2 SYDVKM. The CDR3 has 14 residues. Trimming took off 6 bases at V and 7 bases at J, with 18 bases between the two ends. CDR3 sequence reads: CASRQTGTNPGYTF. The CDR3 DNA is TGTGCCAGCAGGCAAACCGGGACTAATCCTGGCTACACCTTC.

V and J are TRBV11-2 and TRBJ1-4, with 8 bases aligning to TRBD1. CDR3 length equals 16 residues. Losses at the gene ends were 5 bases for V and 3 bases for J; bases not matched to a gene: 8. The germline V gene has CDR1 SGHAT and CDR2 FQNNGV. The CDR3 protein is CASSRTGYGANEKLFF. In nucleotides, the CDR3 is TGTGCCAGCAGCCGGACAGGGTACGGCGCTAATGAAAAACTGTTTTTT.

V and J are TRBV29-1 and TRBJ1-1; no clear D gene. In germline, CDR1 is SQVTM, CDR2 ANQGSEA. V was clipped by 3 bases and J by 0 bases, with 11 bases between them. The CDR3 spans 14 residues. The CDR3 spells CSVDGGFMNTEAFF. In DNA form, the CDR3 reads TGCAGCGTTGATGGCGGATTCATGAACACTGAAGCTTTCTTT.

This rearrangement joins TRBV5-1 to TRBJ1-5; 8 positions agree with TRBD1. CDR1 and CDR2 (germline): SGHRS, YFSETQ. There are 15 residues in the CDR3. V lost 2 bases, J lost 4 bases, and 5 bases stayed unmatched. This chain's CDR3 is CASSLTGQGNQPQHF. DNA of the CDR3: TGCGCCAGCAGCTTAACAGGACAGGGAAATCAGCCCCAGCATTTT.

The CDR3 sequence is CASSTDYSNQPQHF. The CDR3 nucleotides are TGTGCCAGCAGTACAGACTATAGCAATCAGCCCCAGCATTTT. J is TRBJ1-5 and V is TRBV7-2; the D is unclear. V lost 6 bases to trimming and J lost 0 bases, with 9 bases between them. CDR3 size: 14 residues. Germline V gene sequence: CDR1 SGHTA, CDR2 FQGNSA.

The CDR3 DNA reads TGTGCCAGCACCCAACTAAGGGACTTCACCACCGGGGAGCTGTTTTTT. Encoded protein: CASTQLRDFTTGELFF. The rearrangement uses TRBV27 and TRBJ2-2; perhaps TRBD2 as D (6 bases). The CDR3 spans 16 residues. V lost 7 bases and J lost 4, with 19 bases in between. Per the germline V gene, CDR1 is MNHEY and CDR2 is SMNVEV (reference sequence).

The chain uses TRBV30 and TRBJ1-3, with a possible D match to TRBD1 (6 bases). Trimming took off 1 base at V and 4 bases at J, with 20 bases between the two ends. The CDR3 extends over 17 amino acids. Germline V lookup: CDR1 GTSNPN, CDR2 SVGIG (reference sequence). Written as DNA, the CDR3 is TGTGCCTGGAGTGGAAAGGGGGTTATTCAACCCGGAAACACCATATATTTT. It codes for CAWSGKGVIQPGNTIYF.

This clone was seen just once. The same CDR3 also results from other DNA sequences found in this sample. CDR3 loop: CASSFGQETQYF. In DNA form, the CDR3 reads TGCGCCAGCAGCTTTGGCCAAGAGACCCAGTACTTC. The gene calls are TRBV5-1 and TRBJ2-5; D unresolved. CDR1 is SGHRS, CDR2 YFSETQ, per germline. This CDR3 comprises 12 residues. The germline V and J ends were trimmed by 2 bases and 1 base, with 3 bases remaining between them.

This clone was detected only once. The chain has TRBV6-5 and TRBJ2-2; no definite D call. V was clipped by 8 bases and J by 4 bases, with 14 bases between them. Germline V gene lookup returns CDR1 MNHEY and CDR2 SVGAGI. The CDR3 loop spans 14 amino acids. The DNA for the CDR3 is TGTGCCAGCTTCGAAGGGCCGGGCACCGGGGAGCTGTTTTTT. Amino acid sequence: CASFEGPGTGELFF.

The chain is built from TRBV5-4 and TRBJ2-1; TRBD2 matches 8 bases. This CDR3 region has 16 residues. In germline, CDR1 is SGHNT, CDR2 YYREEE (reference sequence). Trimming at V came to 2 bases and at J to 3 bases, leaving 7 bases not matched to a gene. For the CDR3, the DNA is TGTGCCAGCAGCTTTTTCCAGCGGGGGCGCTACAATGAGCAGTTCTTC. It translates to CASSFFQRGRYNEQFF.

The chain carries TRBV4-1 and TRBJ2-7; 9 bases line up with TRBD2. With 3 bases clipped from V and 0 bases from J, the junction kept 0 bases outside the gene matches. From germline, CDR1 is MGHRA and CDR2 YSYEKL. The CDR3 runs to 14 residues. CDR3 protein: CASSHSGGSYEQYF. CDR3 sequence (DNA): TGCGCCAGCAGCCATAGCGGGGGCTCCTACGAGCAGTACTTC.

This chain connects TRBV5-1 to TRBJ2-3; 9 bases are a match to TRBD2. CDR3 size: 16 residues. Germline V lookup: CDR1 SGHRS, CDR2 YFSETQ. V gave up 2 bases and J gave up 4 bases; unmatched junction bases: 8. The CDR3 region is CASSFGIAGAADTQYF. The CDR3 coding sequence is TGCGCCAGCAGCTTTGGGATAGCGGGAGCGGCAGATACGCAGTATTTT.

The V and J genes are TRBV6-5 and TRBJ1-2; 10 nucleotides line up with TRBD1. The CDR3 is 13 residues long. From germline, CDR1 is MNHEY and CDR2 SVGAGI. With V trimmed by 4 bases and J by 8 bases, 4 bases remained unmatched. CDR3 nucleotide sequence: TGTGCCAGCAGTTTTGGGGGACAGGGGGGCTACACCTTC. It encodes CASSFGGQGGYTF.